One and the same sample provided the 14 T cell receptor beta chains below, sequenced in a study of T cell responses to AZD1222 COVID-19 vaccine (dated by TCRdb to the early 2020s). Library construction relied on the immunoSEQ multiplex PCR assay. TCRdb carries this immuneACCESS record with in-frame sequences only. Its versions omit some clonotypes, under half of them owing to an unresolved V gene in the studies checked, with the rest unexplained. This sample holds 150,000 to 160,000 clones; 90% were observed only once. The ten largest make up 1.5% to 2% of the sample. The time point label, read with the paper, signifies: baseline before first vaccination. The sample was peripheral blood, taken on day 0 of AZD1222 vaccination. The receptors were sampled from an adult in good health.

The chain joins TRBV7-2 to TRBJ1-1; 7 positions agree with TRBD1. Trimming cost V 5 bases and J 3 bases; bases outside gene matches: 9. Germline assignment: CDR1 SGHTA and CDR2 FQGNSA. The CDR3 runs 15 residues. CDR3 sequence (DNA): TGTGCCAGCAGCGCAGGGGGAGGGGTGGACACTGAAGCTTTCTTT. Translated: CASSAGGGVDTEAFF. Full variable domain (outside the CDR3, taken from reference TRBV7-2 and TRBJ1-1): GAGVSQSPSNKVTEKGKDVELRCDPISGHTALYWYRQSLGQGLEFLIYFQGNSAPDKSGLPSDRFSAERTGGSVSTLTIQRTQQEDSAVYLCASSAGGGVDTEAFFGQGTRLTVV.

This clone was picked up one time. This sequence joins TRBV7-2 and TRBJ2-7; 7 bases line up with TRBD1. V dropped 3 bases and J dropped 3; count of bases not matched to a gene: 8. This CDR3 has 15 residues. In germline, CDR1 is SGHTA, CDR2 FQGNSA. CDR3 in amino acids: CASSFYTGVSYEQYF. Here the CDR3 DNA reads TGTGCCAGCAGCTTTTACACAGGGGTGAGCTACGAGCAGTACTTC.

The rearrangement joins TRBV3-1 (or the pseudogene TRBV3-2) to TRBJ1-2; D gene uncertain. The V gene lost 0 bases and the J gene lost 6 bases, with 8 bases spanning the gap. The CDR3 covers 13 residues. Germline V lookup: CDR1 LGHDT, CDR2 YNNKEL (reference sequence). CDR3 sequence: CASSQEEDNGYTF. In DNA, the CDR3 is TGTGCCAGCAGCCAAGAGGAAGATAATGGCTACACCTTC.

This chain's CDR3 is CASSQDRGYGTYEQYF. In nucleotides, the CDR3 is TGCGCCAGCAGCCAAGATAGGGGGTACGGAACATACGAGCAGTACTTC. This sequence joins TRBV4-3 and TRBJ2-7; perhaps TRBD1 as D (6 bases). The CDR3 runs 16 residues. Germline lookup yields CDR1 LGHNA and CDR2 YSLEER. V shed 0 bases and J shed 4 bases, with 16 bases lying between them.

V is TRBV6-5 and J is TRBJ1-6; TRBD1 might be the D (6 bases). V shed 4 bases and J shed 5 bases, with 12 bases lying between them. The V gene's germline CDR1 is MNHEY and CDR2 SVGAGI. There are 15 residues in the CDR3. CDR3 in DNA: TGTGCCAGCAGTTCAGGACAGACGCATAATTCACCCCTCCACTTT. Protein: CASSSGQTHNSPLHF.

This clone appeared a single time. This sequence joins TRBV6-5 and TRBJ1-1; no reliable D call. Trimming left V 0 bases short and J 0 bases short, with 8 bases between. Germline V gene data show CDR1 as MNHEY and CDR2 as SVGAGI. The CDR3 extends over 15 amino acids. The CDR3, as DNA: TGTGCCAGCAGTTACTCGAGGACGGTGAACACTGAAGCTTTCTTT. This translates into CASSYSRTVNTEAFF.

This clone was found a few times. This chain links TRBV6-5 with TRBJ1-4, with D uncertain. V shed 7 bases and J shed 0 bases, with 12 bases lying between them. Germline V lookup: CDR1 MNHEY, CDR2 SVGAGI. The CDR3 totals 15 residues. This CDR3 is CASTRRLTTNEKLFF. In nucleotides, the CDR3 is TGTGCCAGCACCCGAAGGTTGACAACTAATGAAAAACTGTTTTTT.

This clone was picked up one time. This chain joins TRBV6-5 and TRBJ2-1; no firm D call. The CDR3 covers 15 residues. Germline CDR1 MNHEY, CDR2 SVGAGI. The V end was cut by 6 bases, the J end by 7 bases, with 19 bases between. The CDR3 loop is CASRREGPSLNEQFF. The CDR3, as DNA: TGTGCCAGCAGAAGGGAAGGACCCTCCCTGAATGAGCAGTTCTTC.

The rearrangement uses TRBV18 and TRBJ2-2; D is ambiguous. Germline V CDR1 and CDR2: KGHSH, LQKENI. CDR3 size: 11 residues. Trimming took off 5 bases at V and 4 bases at J, with 2 bases between the two ends. CDR3 protein: CASSATGELFF. Here the CDR3 DNA reads TGTGCCAGCTCAGCCACCGGGGAGCTGTTTTTT.

V and J are TRBV18 and TRBJ2-6; maybe TRBD1 (5 bases). The CDR3 contains 14 residues. Germline loops: CDR1 KGHSH, CDR2 LQKENI. V was pared by 5 bases and J by 0 bases, with 5 bases between. In DNA, the CDR3 is TGTGCCAGCTCAAGGGGCTCTGGGGCCAACGTCCTGACTTTC. This sequence encodes CASSRGSGANVLTF.

This chain uses TRBV6-5 with TRBJ1-3, with TRBD1 matching 8 bases. The germline gives CDR1 MNHEY, CDR2 SVGAGI. With V trimmed by 2 bases and J by 2 bases, 5 bases remained unmatched. This CDR3 contains 16 residues. In nucleotides, the CDR3 is TGTGCCAGCAGTTACCAGGGACAGGTACCTGGAAACACCATATATTTT. Translation: CASSYQGQVPGNTIYF.

This sequence joins TRBV14 and TRBJ1-4, with TRBD1 identical over 7 bases. V was pared by 5 bases and J by 3 bases, with 6 bases of the junction left unmatched. Germline CDR1 is SGHDN and CDR2 is FVKESK. The CDR3 loop spans 15 amino acids. The CDR3 nucleotides are TGTGCCAGCAGCACTCGACAGGGTCCTAATGAAAAACTGTTTTTT. The encoded protein is CASSTRQGPNEKLFF. Using reference TRBV14 and TRBJ1-4 for the parts outside the CDR3, the full variable domain is EAGVTQFPSHSVIEKGQTVTLRCDPISGHDNLYWYRRVMGKEIKFLLHFVKESKQDESGMPNNRFLAERTGGTYSTLKVQPAELEDSGVYFCASSTRQGPNEKLFFGSGTQLSVL.

V is TRBV5-4 and J is TRBJ2-1; 9 bases are shared with TRBD2. The CDR3 is 19 amino acids. Germline values: CDR1 SGHNT, CDR2 YYREEE (reference sequence). V lost 0 bases, J lost 1 base, and 11 bases stayed unmatched. The CDR3 reads CASSLEPSGNSISYNEQFF. The CDR3, as DNA: TGTGCCAGCAGCTTGGAGCCTAGCGGGAACTCGATTTCCTACAATGAGCAGTTCTTC.

The V call is TRBV2, the J call TRBJ1-5; unclear D gene. The CDR3 is 14 amino acids. Germline V gene lookup returns CDR1 SNHLY and CDR2 FYNNEI. V dropped 4 bases and J dropped 0 bases, with 7 bases sitting between them. The CDR3 DNA follows: TGTGCCAGCAGTGGCGAATATAGCAATCAGCCCCAGCATTTT. This translates into CASSGEYSNQPQHF. The variable domain in full, completed from reference TRBV2 and TRBJ1-5, reads EPEVTQTPSHQVTQMGQEVILRCVPISNHLYFYWYRQILGQKVEFLVSFYNNEISEKSEIFDDQFSVERPDGSNFTLKIRSTKLEDSAMYFCASSGEYSNQPQHFGDGTRLSIL.